A selection of T cell receptor beta chains follows, all from one sample in a study of graft-versus-host responses after intestinal transplantation. This table comes from immunoSEQ multiplex PCR, and its TCRdb copy is limited to in-frame clones, with some not included. The table includes roughly 130,000 clones, over 90% detected once. Their recognized antigens are unknown. The input for sequencing was unstimulated CD4+ T cells sorted from spleen or lymph node cells, taken before intestinal transplant. Receptors originate from a human donor who received an intestinal transplant. The CDR3 runs from the conserved cysteine through the conserved F or W. Each record gives: V gene, clone size, D gene, J gene, CDR3 protein, CDR3 DNA. A D gene is named only where the DNA matches it firmly. A row's size may be missing; if present it is once, few, many or a size class.

V gene: TRBV10-2; clone size: once; D gene: NA; J gene: TRBJ1-2; CDR3 protein: CASSDNFGGWGYTF; CDR3 DNA: TGCGCCAGCAGTGATAATTTCGGGGGATGGGGCTACACCTTC
V gene: TRBV30; clone size: NA; D gene: TRBD1; J gene: TRBJ2-7; CDR3 protein: CTSGQGEYEQYF; CDR3 DNA: TGTACCTCGGGACAGGGGGAATACGAGCAGTACTTC
V gene: TRBV18; clone size: NA; D gene: NA; J gene: TRBJ1-1; CDR3 protein: CASSFGRGRNTEAFF; CDR3 DNA: TGTGCCAGCTCATTCGGGAGGGGGAGGAACACTGAAGCTTTCTTT
V gene: TRBV28; clone size: NA; D gene: NA; J gene: TRBJ1-2; CDR3 protein: CASSLRVRSGYTF; CDR3 DNA: TGTGCCAGCAGTTTAAGAGTCCGTTCTGGCTACACCTTC
V gene: TRBV15; clone size: NA; D gene: NA; J gene: TRBJ2-5; CDR3 protein: CATSRVSHQETQYF; CDR3 DNA: TGTGCCACCAGCAGAGTTTCCCACCAAGAGACCCAGTACTTC
V gene: TRBV2; clone size: NA; D gene: NA; J gene: TRBJ1-1; CDR3 protein: CARRGQQNTEAFF; CDR3 DNA: TGTGCCAGAAGAGGACAGCAGAACACTGAAGCTTTCTTT
V gene: TRBV28; clone size: NA; D gene: NA; J gene: TRBJ1-5; CDR3 protein: CASRWGQNQPQHF; CDR3 DNA: TGTGCCAGCCGCTGGGGACAAAATCAGCCCCAGCATTTT
V gene: TRBV28; clone size: NA; D gene: NA; J gene: TRBJ2-7; CDR3 protein: CATQTPLASPPYEQYF; CDR3 DNA: TGTGCCACCCAAACACCGCTAGCCTCACCCCCCTACGAGCAGTACTTC
V gene: TRBV28; clone size: NA; D gene: TRBD1; J gene: TRBJ1-1; CDR3 protein: CASQGARYTEAFF; CDR3 DNA: TGTGCCAGCCAGGGGGCGCGTTACACTGAAGCTTTCTTT
V gene: TRBV10-3; clone size: NA; D gene: TRBD2; J gene: TRBJ2-2; CDR3 protein: CAISELAGEAGELFF; CDR3 DNA: TGTGCCATCAGTGAGCTAGCGGGAGAGGCCGGGGAGCTGTTTTTT
V gene: TRBV5-4; clone size: NA; D gene: TRBD2; J gene: TRBJ2-7; CDR3 protein: CASSLGGVSGGKVDEQYF; CDR3 DNA: TGTGCCAGCAGCTTGGGAGGGGTCAGCGGGGGGAAGGTGGACGAGCAGTACTTC
V gene: TRBV9; clone size: few; D gene: NA; J gene: TRBJ2-5; CDR3 protein: CASSVGGETKETQYF; CDR3 DNA: TGTGCCAGCAGCGTAGGGGGGGAGACGAAAGAGACCCAGTACTTC
V gene: TRBV25-1; clone size: NA; D gene: NA; J gene: TRBJ2-1; CDR3 protein: CASSPRVLGTSNEQFF; CDR3 DNA: TGTGCCAGCAGTCCTCGTGTACTCGGTACGTCCAATGAGCAGTTCTTC
V gene: TRBV7-8; clone size: NA; D gene: NA; J gene: TRBJ1-1; CDR3 protein: CASSQSLGGGTEAFF; CDR3 DNA: TGTGCCAGCAGCCAAAGCCTGGGTGGGGGCACTGAAGCTTTCTTT
V gene: TRBV2; clone size: NA; D gene: TRBD2; J gene: TRBJ2-5; CDR3 protein: CASVASSGRTETQYF; CDR3 DNA: TGTGCCAGCGTGGCTTCTAGCGGGAGAACGGAGACCCAGTACTTC
V gene: TRBV2; clone size: NA; D gene: NA; J gene: TRBJ1-5; CDR3 protein: CASRVGKNQPQHF; CDR3 DNA: TGTGCCAGCAGGGTCGGGAAGAATCAGCCCCAGCATTTT
V gene: TRBV30; clone size: NA; D gene: NA; J gene: TRBJ1-1; CDR3 protein: CAWSYPRGGGRNTEAFF; CDR3 DNA: TGTGCCTGGAGTTACCCGCGGGGCGGGGGGCGGAACACTGAAGCTTTCTTT
V gene: TRBV6-5; clone size: NA; D gene: NA; J gene: TRBJ2-5; CDR3 protein: CASSRLVLGETQYF; CDR3 DNA: TGTGCCAGCAGTAGGCTAGTTCTCGGGGAGACCCAGTACTTC
V gene: TRBV5-1; clone size: NA; D gene: NA; J gene: TRBJ1-1; CDR3 protein: CASSRGSQGNTEAFF; CDR3 DNA: TGCGCCAGCAGCCGGGGGTCCCAAGGCAACACTGAAGCTTTCTTT
V gene: TRBV5-1; clone size: NA; D gene: NA; J gene: TRBJ2-1; CDR3 protein: CASSTPPLASSYNEQFF; CDR3 DNA: TGCGCCAGCAGCACCCCCCCACTAGCCTCCTCCTACAATGAGCAGTTCTTC
V gene: TRBV7-7; clone size: NA; D gene: NA; J gene: TRBJ2-1; CDR3 protein: CASSRSLRNEQFF; CDR3 DNA: TGTGCTAGCAGCCGTTCTCTGAGGAATGAGCAGTTCTTC
V gene: TRBV2; clone size: NA; D gene: NA; J gene: TRBJ2-7; CDR3 protein: CATDSGASYEQYF; CDR3 DNA: TGTGCCACCGACAGTGGGGCGTCCTACGAGCAGTACTTC
V gene: TRBV19; clone size: NA; D gene: NA; J gene: TRBJ2-1; CDR3 protein: CASGAFGTEFF; CDR3 DNA: TGTGCCAGCGGAGCGTTCGGGACGGAGTTCTTC
V gene: TRBV18; clone size: NA; D gene: NA; J gene: TRBJ2-7; CDR3 protein: CASSPGLDYEQYF; CDR3 DNA: TGTGCCAGCTCACCGGGACTGGACTACGAGCAGTACTTC
V gene: TRBV29-1; clone size: few; D gene: NA; J gene: TRBJ2-1; CDR3 protein: CSVESGRTWGNEQFF; CDR3 DNA: TGCAGCGTTGAATCGGGCAGGACCTGGGGCAATGAGCAGTTCTTC
V gene: TRBV10-3; clone size: NA; D gene: NA; J gene: TRBJ1-4; CDR3 protein: CAISGTGVNEKLFF; CDR3 DNA: TGTGCCATCAGTGGCACAGGCGTTAATGAAAAACTGTTTTTT
V gene: TRBV15; clone size: NA; D gene: NA; J gene: TRBJ1-4; CDR3 protein: CATSRAGTDEKLFF; CDR3 DNA: TGTGCCACCAGCAGAGCGGGGACGGATGAAAAACTGTTTTTT
V gene: TRBV4-3; clone size: once; D gene: NA; J gene: TRBJ2-6; CDR3 protein: CASSQDRSRVPSGANVLTF; CDR3 DNA: TGCGCCAGCAGCCAAGATAGGTCCAGGGTCCCCTCTGGGGCCAACGTCCTGACTTTC
V gene: TRBV18; clone size: NA; D gene: NA; J gene: TRBJ1-3; CDR3 protein: CASSIDTGDTGNTIYF; CDR3 DNA: TGTGCCAGCTCAATAGATACAGGAGACACTGGAAACACCATATATTTT
V gene: TRBV4-1; clone size: NA; D gene: TRBD2; J gene: TRBJ2-2; CDR3 protein: CASSLIPRLAGGPPGELFF; CDR3 DNA: TGCGCCAGCAGCCTAATTCCTCGACTAGCGGGAGGGCCCCCCGGGGAGCTGTTTTTT
V gene: TRBV7-8; clone size: NA; D gene: NA; J gene: TRBJ2-1; CDR3 protein: CASSLVWASGKPTMRQFF; CDR3 DNA: TGTGCCAGCAGCTTAGTATGGGCTTCGGGGAAACCTACAATGAGGCAGTTCTTC
V gene: TRBV7-2; clone size: NA; D gene: TRBD2; J gene: TRBJ2-7; CDR3 protein: CASSSTSGSSYEQYF; CDR3 DNA: TGTGCCAGCAGCTCAACTAGCGGGAGCTCCTACGAGCAGTACTTC
V gene: TRBV6-1; clone size: NA; D gene: NA; J gene: TRBJ1-1; CDR3 protein: CASSPRVYTEAFF; CDR3 DNA: TGTGCCAGCAGCCCGAGGGTCTACACTGAAGCTTTCTTT
V gene: TRBV6-5; clone size: once; D gene: NA; J gene: TRBJ1-2; CDR3 protein: CASSSEWDYGYTF; CDR3 DNA: TGTGCCAGCAGTTCTGAATGGGACTATGGCTACACCTTC
V gene: TRBV6-1; clone size: NA; D gene: TRBD2; J gene: TRBJ2-1; CDR3 protein: CACGTNSYNEQFF; CDR3 DNA: TGTGCCTGCGGGACTAACTCCTACAATGAGCAGTTCTTC
V gene: TRBV7-2; clone size: NA; D gene: NA; J gene: TRBJ1-3; CDR3 protein: CASSSRDGDSGNTIYF; CDR3 DNA: TGTGCCAGCAGCAGCCGGGACGGGGACTCTGGAAACACCATATATTTT
V gene: TRBV5-6; clone size: NA; D gene: TRBD1; J gene: TRBJ2-7; CDR3 protein: CASSLWRDRGYEQYF; CDR3 DNA: TGTGCCAGCAGCTTGTGGCGGGACAGGGGTTACGAGCAGTACTTC
V gene: TRBV28; clone size: NA; D gene: NA; J gene: TRBJ1-5; CDR3 protein: CASRLQGISNQPQHF; CDR3 DNA: TGTGCCAGCAGGTTACAGGGAATTAGCAATCAGCCCCAGCATTTT
V gene: TRBV18; clone size: once; D gene: NA; J gene: TRBJ1-2; CDR3 protein: CASSLDGNYGYTF; CDR3 DNA: TGTGCCAGCTCACTGGACGGGAACTATGGCTACACCTTC
V gene: TRBV28; clone size: few; D gene: NA; J gene: TRBJ1-5; CDR3 protein: CASSLLTGGRNQPQHF; CDR3 DNA: TGTGCCAGCAGTTTACTGACAGGCGGTCGCAATCAGCCCCAGCATTTT
V gene: TRBV7-2; clone size: NA; D gene: TRBD1; J gene: TRBJ2-4; CDR3 protein: CASSRMGGAGGADADIQYF; CDR3 DNA: TGTGCCAGCAGCCGTATGGGGGGCGCAGGGGGCGCGGACGCGGACATTCAGTACTTC
V gene: TRBV18; clone size: NA; D gene: NA; J gene: TRBJ1-1; CDR3 protein: CASSPTRLGVGEAFF; CDR3 DNA: TGTGCCAGCTCACCAACACGTCTAGGGGTAGGTGAAGCTTTCTTT
V gene: TRBV25-1; clone size: few; D gene: TRBD2; J gene: TRBJ2-4; CDR3 protein: CASSDSAGGKNIQYF; CDR3 DNA: TGTGCCAGCAGTGACTCCGCGGGAGGTAAAAACATTCAGTACTTC
V gene: TRBV6-1; clone size: NA; D gene: TRBD1; J gene: TRBJ2-5; CDR3 protein: CASSPRTGQETQYF; CDR3 DNA: TGTGCCAGCAGTCCGAGGACAGGGCAAGAGACCCAGTACTTC
V gene: TRBV18; clone size: NA; D gene: NA; J gene: TRBJ1-4; CDR3 protein: CASSPTGGEVEKLFF; CDR3 DNA: TGTGCCAGCTCACCGACCGGAGGGGAGGTTGAAAAACTGTTTTTT
V gene: TRBV5-1; clone size: NA; D gene: NA; J gene: TRBJ2-5; CDR3 protein: CASSLEGAQYF; CDR3 DNA: TGCGCCAGCAGCTTGGAGGGGGCCCAGTACTTC
V gene: TRBV28; clone size: NA; D gene: NA; J gene: TRBJ2-6; CDR3 protein: CASSLILLDRESLKGANVLTF; CDR3 DNA: TGTGCCAGCAGTTTAATACTGCTGGACAGAGAGAGCCTTAAGGGGGCCAACGTCCTGACTTTC
V gene: TRBV11-2; clone size: NA; D gene: NA; J gene: TRBJ1-2; CDR3 protein: CASSFRGFYGYTF; CDR3 DNA: TGTGCCAGCAGCTTCCGGGGTTTCTACGGCTACACCTTC
V gene: TRBV7-2; clone size: NA; D gene: TRBD2; J gene: TRBJ2-7; CDR3 protein: CASSLGRERYEQYF; CDR3 DNA: TGTGCCAGCAGCTTAGGGCGGGAGCGATACGAGCAGTACTTC
V gene: TRBV27; clone size: NA; D gene: NA; J gene: TRBJ1-6; CDR3 protein: CASSLYNSPLHF; CDR3 DNA: TGTGCCAGCAGCCTTTATAATTCACCCCTCCACTTT
V gene: TRBV29-1; clone size: NA; D gene: NA; J gene: TRBJ2-7; CDR3 protein: CSVEDTGSSSYEQYF; CDR3 DNA: TGCAGCGTTGAAGACACAGGGTCGAGCTCCTACGAGCAGTACTTC
V gene: TRBV11-3; clone size: NA; D gene: NA; J gene: TRBJ2-7; CDR3 protein: CASSLGTFGYEQYF; CDR3 DNA: TGTGCCAGCAGCCTCGGGACTTTCGGCTACGAGCAGTACTTC
V gene: TRBV6-5; clone size: NA; D gene: TRBD2; J gene: TRBJ2-7; CDR3 protein: CASSRTSGGYEQYF; CDR3 DNA: TGTGCCAGCAGTCGGACTAGCGGGGGATACGAGCAGTACTTC
V gene: TRBV10-3; clone size: once; D gene: NA; J gene: TRBJ1-5; CDR3 protein: CAISPDGHSNQPQHF; CDR3 DNA: TGTGCCATCAGCCCGGACGGACATAGCAATCAGCCCCAGCATTTT